This paragraph covers one T cell receptor beta chain sequence. Antigen specificity is unknown. CDR1 and CDR2 (germline): SEHNR, FQNEAQ (reference sequence). The CDR3 spans 13 residues. V was trimmed by 5 bases and J by 2 bases, leaving 10 bases between them. Time point described: naive CD8 control sorted from an acute-time-point sample. Acute primary HCV infection: positive HCV RNA or antibody test after negative test within 24 weeks. Only in-frame clones appear in the TCRdb table, and some are missing; sequencing was by immunoSEQ multiplex PCR. This sample has about 38,000 clones, with approximately 87% found just once. The data belong to a study of CD8 T cells in acute hepatitis C reinfection. Whole-study context: CD8+ T cells specific for HCV NS3-1073 were sequenced.

Study-wide results and caveats: Acute resolver, follow-up resolver and acute chronic samples had similar high diversity. Overrepresentation in the naive pool did not explain the preferential TRBV04 and TRBV06 usage seen in all groups.

V is TRBV7-9 and J is TRBJ2-7, with no clear D. This TCR was sampled from a man younger than 40 with chronic hepatitis C. Sequenced material: naive CD8+ T cells from PBMCs. CDR3 bases: TGTGCCAGCAGCCTAGATTCCGCCTACGAGCAGTACTTC. Protein: CASSLDSAYEQYF.